This TCR beta chain originates from a study of cytomegalovirus exposure and HLA in healthy donors. Whole-study context: Earlier results showed 90 million to 130 million unique TCR beta sequences derived from 150 million to 200 million T cells. Ancestry clustering placed 70% to 85% of some 400 genotyped donors in the Caucasian-associated cluster. Whole-study findings and limits: A later analysis appeared to link common viral pathogens to several of the most significant clusters.

For this clone: Its antigen is not identified.

This PCR relied on a set of 60 Vbeta primers and 13 Jbeta primers. Sequenced by immunoSEQ multiplex PCR; TCRdb stores in-frame clones only, minus some. The data contain around 130,000 clones, around 77% of them singletons. Deletions cut 5 bases from V and 0 bases from J, with 14 bases between. The CDR3 extends over 15 amino acids. Germline assignment: CDR1 SGHTA and CDR2 FQGNSA. Sequencing was performed on PBMCs. V is TRBV7-2 and J is TRBJ2-7; TRBD2 might be the D (5 bases). The source of this sequence is a man between 50 and 59 years old in good health and CMV-seronegative. The CDR3: CASSPGSLSSYEQYF. CDR3 DNA: TGTGCCAGCAGCCCGGGGTCGCTAAGCTCCTACGAGCAGTACTTC.